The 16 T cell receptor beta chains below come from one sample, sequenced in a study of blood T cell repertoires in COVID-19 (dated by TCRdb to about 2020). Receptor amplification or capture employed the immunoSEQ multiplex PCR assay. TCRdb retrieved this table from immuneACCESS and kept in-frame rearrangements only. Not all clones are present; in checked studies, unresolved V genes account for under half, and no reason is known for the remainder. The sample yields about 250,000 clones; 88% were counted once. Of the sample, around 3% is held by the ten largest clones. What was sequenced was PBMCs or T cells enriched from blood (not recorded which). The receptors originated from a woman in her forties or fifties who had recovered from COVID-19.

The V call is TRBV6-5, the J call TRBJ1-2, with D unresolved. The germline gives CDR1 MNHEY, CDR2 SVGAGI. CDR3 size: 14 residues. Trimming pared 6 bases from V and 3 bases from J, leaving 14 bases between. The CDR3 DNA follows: TGTGCCAGCAGGGGTCGCGGATGGGACTATGGCTACACCTTC. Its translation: CASRGRGWDYGYTF.

The CDR3, as DNA: TGTGCCAGCAGCCACGGGGACAGGGTGAACACTGAAGCTTTCTTT. Translating gives CASSHGDRVNTEAFF. V and J are TRBV28 and TRBJ1-1, with TRBD1 identical over 9 bases. Germline trimming cut 6 bases from V and 0 bases from J; bases unmatched to any gene: 5. CDR1 MDHEN and CDR2 SYDVKM come from the germline V gene. This CDR3 contains 15 residues.

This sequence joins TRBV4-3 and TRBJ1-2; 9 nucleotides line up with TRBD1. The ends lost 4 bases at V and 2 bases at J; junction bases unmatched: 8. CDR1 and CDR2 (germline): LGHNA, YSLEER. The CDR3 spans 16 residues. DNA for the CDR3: TGCGCCAGCAGCCTAAGGGGAACAGGGGGCAACTATGGCTACACCTTC. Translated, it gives CASSLRGTGGNYGYTF.

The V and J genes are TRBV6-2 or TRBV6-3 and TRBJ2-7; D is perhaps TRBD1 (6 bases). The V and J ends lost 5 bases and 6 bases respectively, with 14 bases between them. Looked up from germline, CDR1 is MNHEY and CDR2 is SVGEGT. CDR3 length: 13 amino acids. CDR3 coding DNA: TGTGCCAGCAGTCAAATCCGGACAGCCGAGCAGTACTTC. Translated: CASSQIRTAEQYF.

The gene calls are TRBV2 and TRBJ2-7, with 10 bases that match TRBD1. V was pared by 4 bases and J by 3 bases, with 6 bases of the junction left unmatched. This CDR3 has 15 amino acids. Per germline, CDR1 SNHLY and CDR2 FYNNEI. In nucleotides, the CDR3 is TGTGCCAGCAGTGGGGGACAGGGGAAGGACTACGAGCAGTACTTC. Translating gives CASSGGQGKDYEQYF.

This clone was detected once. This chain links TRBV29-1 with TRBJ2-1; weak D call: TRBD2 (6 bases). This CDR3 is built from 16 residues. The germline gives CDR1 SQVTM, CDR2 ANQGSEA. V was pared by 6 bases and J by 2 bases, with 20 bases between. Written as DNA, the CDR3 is TGCAGCGTCGAAAAGGTTACGGGAGCCACCTACAATGAGCAGTTCTTC. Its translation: CSVEKVTGATYNEQFF.

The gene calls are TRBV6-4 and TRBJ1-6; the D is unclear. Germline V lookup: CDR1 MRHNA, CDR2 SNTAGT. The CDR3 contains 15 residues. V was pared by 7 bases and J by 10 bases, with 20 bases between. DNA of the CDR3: TGTGCCAGCATCAAGGCCCAGCGAATGATATCACCCCTCCACTTT. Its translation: CASIKAQRMISPLHF.

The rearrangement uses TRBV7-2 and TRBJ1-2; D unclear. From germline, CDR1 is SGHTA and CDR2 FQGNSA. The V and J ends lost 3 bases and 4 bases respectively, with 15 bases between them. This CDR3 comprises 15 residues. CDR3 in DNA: TGTGCCAGCAGCTTTCAAGTTGGGCAACTCTATGGCTACACCTTC. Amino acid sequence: CASSFQVGQLYGYTF.

The CDR3 DNA reads as TGTGCCAGCAGAATGGGACTAGCGGGAGGGGGCTACAATGAGCAGTTCTTC. This gives the protein CASRMGLAGGGYNEQFF. The chain recombines TRBV27 with TRBJ2-1, with TRBD2 matching 16 bases. Losses at the gene ends were 6 bases for V and 3 bases for J; bases not matched to a gene: 5. This CDR3 is 17 amino acids long. In germline, CDR1 is MNHEY, CDR2 SMNVEV (reference sequence).

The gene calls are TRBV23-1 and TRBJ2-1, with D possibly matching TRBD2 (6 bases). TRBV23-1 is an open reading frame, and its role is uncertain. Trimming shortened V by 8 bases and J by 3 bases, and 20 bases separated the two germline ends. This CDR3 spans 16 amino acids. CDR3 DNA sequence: TGCGCCAGCGGGCCCCTGGGGGGACCTAACTACAATGAGCAGTTCTTC. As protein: CASGPLGGPNYNEQFF.

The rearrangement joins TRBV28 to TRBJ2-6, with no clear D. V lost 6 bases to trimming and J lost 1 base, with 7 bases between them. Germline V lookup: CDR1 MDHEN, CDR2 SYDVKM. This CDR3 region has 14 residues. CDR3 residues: CASRTRSGANVLTF. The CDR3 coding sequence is TGTGCCAGCAGAACAAGATCTGGGGCCAACGTCCTGACTTTC.

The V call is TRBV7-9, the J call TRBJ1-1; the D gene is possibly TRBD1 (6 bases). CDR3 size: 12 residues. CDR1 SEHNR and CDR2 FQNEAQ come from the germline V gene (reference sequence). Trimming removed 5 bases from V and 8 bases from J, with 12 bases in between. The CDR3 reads CASSRQDSEAFF. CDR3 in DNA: TGTGCCAGCAGCCGGCAGGACAGCGAAGCTTTCTTT.

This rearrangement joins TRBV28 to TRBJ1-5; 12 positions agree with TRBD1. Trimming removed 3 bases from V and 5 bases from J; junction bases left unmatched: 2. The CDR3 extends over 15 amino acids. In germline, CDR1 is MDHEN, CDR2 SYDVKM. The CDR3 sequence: CASSLGQGAYQPQHF. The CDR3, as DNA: TGTGCCAGCAGTTTGGGACAGGGGGCTTATCAGCCCCAGCATTTT.

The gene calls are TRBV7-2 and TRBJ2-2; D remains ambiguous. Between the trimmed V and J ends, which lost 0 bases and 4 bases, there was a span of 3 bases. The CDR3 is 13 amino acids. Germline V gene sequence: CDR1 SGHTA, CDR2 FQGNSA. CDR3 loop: CASSLAFTGELFF. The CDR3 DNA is TGTGCCAGCAGCTTAGCCTTCACCGGGGAGCTGTTTTTT.

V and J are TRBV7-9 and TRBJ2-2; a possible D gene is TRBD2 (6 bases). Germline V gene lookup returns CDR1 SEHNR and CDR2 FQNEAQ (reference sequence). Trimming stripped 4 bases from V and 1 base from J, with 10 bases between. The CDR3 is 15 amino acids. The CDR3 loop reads CASSSGTVNTGELFF. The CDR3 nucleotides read TGTGCCAGCAGCTCCGGGACTGTGAACACCGGGGAGCTGTTTTTT.

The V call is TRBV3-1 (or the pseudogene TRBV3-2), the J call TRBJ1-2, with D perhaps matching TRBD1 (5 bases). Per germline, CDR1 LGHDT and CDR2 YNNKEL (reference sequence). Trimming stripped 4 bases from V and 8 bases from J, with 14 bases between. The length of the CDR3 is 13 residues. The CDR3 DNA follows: TGTGCCAGCAGCCGGGGCCCGCAAGGCGGCTACACCTTC. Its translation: CASSRGPQGGYTF.